This TCR beta chain was profiled in a study of radiation and T cells in renal cell carcinoma. The time point is: blood 2 weeks post-SBRT. Noted treatment: 15 Gy SBRT to primary tumor, nephrectomy 4 weeks later. Radiation-treated patients gave blood at baseline, week 2 and week 4. Clear cell pathology was present in this patient's renal cell carcinoma. Notes on the study in general: Without pretreatment biopsies, baseline tumor clonotype presence was undetermined.

Of note for this clone: Its antigen is still unknown.

This CDR3 is built from 13 residues. Germline values: CDR1 ENHRY, CDR2 SYGVKD. The V gene lost 6 bases and the J gene lost 6 bases, with 12 bases spanning the gap. Data came from immunoSEQ multiplex PCR; TCRdb stores just in-frame clones and leaves some out. Counted here are 100,000 to 150,000 clones, around 85% occurring once; the ten biggest clones make up 5% to 6.5%. This sequence originates from a man aged 50-59 years with renal cell carcinoma. This chain connects TRBV10-3 to TRBJ2-1, with D uncertain. The sample in question was blood, obtained from a patient whose treatment included radiotherapy and nephrectomy. CDR3 coding DNA: TGTGCCATCAGACACCCTCCCAGCAATGAGCAGTTCTTC. Translated: CAIRHPPSNEQFF.